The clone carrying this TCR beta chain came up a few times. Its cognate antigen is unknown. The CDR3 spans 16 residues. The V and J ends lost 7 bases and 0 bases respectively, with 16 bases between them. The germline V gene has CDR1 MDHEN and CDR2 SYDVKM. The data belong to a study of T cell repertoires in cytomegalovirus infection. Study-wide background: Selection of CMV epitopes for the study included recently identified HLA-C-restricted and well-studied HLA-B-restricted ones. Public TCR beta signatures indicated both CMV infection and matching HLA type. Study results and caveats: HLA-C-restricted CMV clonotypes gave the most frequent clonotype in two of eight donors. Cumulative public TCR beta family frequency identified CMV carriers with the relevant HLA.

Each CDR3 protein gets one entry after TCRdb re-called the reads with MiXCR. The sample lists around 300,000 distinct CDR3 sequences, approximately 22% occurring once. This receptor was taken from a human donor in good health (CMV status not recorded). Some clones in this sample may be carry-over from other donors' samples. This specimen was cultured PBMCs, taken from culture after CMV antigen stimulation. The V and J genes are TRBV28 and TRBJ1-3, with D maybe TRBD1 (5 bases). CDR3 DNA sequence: TGTGCCAGCACCGGGGACTCCTCAAGCTCTGGAAACACCATATATTTT. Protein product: CASTGDSSSSGNTIYF.